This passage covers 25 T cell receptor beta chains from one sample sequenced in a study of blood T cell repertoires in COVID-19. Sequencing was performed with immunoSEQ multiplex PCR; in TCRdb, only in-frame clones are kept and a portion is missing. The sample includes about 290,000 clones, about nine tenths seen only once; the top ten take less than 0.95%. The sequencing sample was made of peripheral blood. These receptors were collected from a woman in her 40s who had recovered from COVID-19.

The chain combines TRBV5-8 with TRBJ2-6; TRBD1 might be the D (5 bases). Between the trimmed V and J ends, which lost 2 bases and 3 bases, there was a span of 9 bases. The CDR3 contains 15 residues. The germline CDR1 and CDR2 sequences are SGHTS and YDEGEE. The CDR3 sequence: CASSLGAVGANVLTF. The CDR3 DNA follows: TGTGCCAGCAGCTTAGGGGCCGTTGGGGCCAACGTCCTGACTTTC. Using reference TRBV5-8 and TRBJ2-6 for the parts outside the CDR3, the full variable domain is EAGVTQSPTHLIKTRGQQATLRCSPISGHTSVYWYQQALGLGLQFLLWYDEGEERNRGNFPPRFSGRQFPNYSSELNVNALELEDSALYLCASSLGAVGANVLTFGAGSRLTVL.

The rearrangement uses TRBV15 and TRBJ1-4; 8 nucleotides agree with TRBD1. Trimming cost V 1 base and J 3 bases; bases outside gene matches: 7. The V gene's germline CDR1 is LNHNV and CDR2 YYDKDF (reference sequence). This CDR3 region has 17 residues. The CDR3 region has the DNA TGTGCCACCAGCAGAGTCGGCAGGGGGCAAGCTAATGAAAAACTGTTTTTT. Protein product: CATSRVGRGQANEKLFF.

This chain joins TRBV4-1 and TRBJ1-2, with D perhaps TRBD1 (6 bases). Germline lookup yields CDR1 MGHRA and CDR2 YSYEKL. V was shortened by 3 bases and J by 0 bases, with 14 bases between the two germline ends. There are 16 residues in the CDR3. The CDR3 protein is CASSQPGGQSNYGYTF. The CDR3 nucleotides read TGCGCCAGCAGCCAGCCCGGCGGACAGTCTAACTATGGCTACACCTTC.

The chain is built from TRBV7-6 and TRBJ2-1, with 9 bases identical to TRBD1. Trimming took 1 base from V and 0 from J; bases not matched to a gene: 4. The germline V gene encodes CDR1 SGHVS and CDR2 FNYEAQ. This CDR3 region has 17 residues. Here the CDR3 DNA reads TGTGCCAGCAGCTTAGAGGGACAGGGTAGCTCCTACAATGAGCAGTTCTTC. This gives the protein CASSLEGQGSSYNEQFF.

The CDR3 region has the DNA TGTGCCACCCAAAGACAGGTCGATGCCTACGAGCAGTACTTC. This sequence encodes CATQRQVDAYEQYF. The chain links TRBV6-5 to TRBJ2-7, with TRBD1 as a possible D gene (6 bases). The CDR3 spans 14 residues. CDR1 is MNHEY and CDR2 is SVGAGI in the germline V gene. Trimming took off 10 bases at V and 2 bases at J, with 18 bases between the two ends.

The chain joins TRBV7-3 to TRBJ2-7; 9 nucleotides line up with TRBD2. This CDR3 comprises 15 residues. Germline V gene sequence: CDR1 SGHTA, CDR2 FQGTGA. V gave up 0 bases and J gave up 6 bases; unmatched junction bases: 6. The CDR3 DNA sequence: TGTGCCAGCAGCTTAACCGCGGGAGGGCGCGGCGAGCAGTACTTC. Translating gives CASSLTAGGRGEQYF.

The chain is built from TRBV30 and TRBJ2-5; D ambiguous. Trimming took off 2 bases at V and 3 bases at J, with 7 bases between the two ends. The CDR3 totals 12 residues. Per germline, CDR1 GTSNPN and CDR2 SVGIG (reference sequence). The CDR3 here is CAWSFPEETQYF. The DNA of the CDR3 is TGTGCCTGGAGTTTCCCTGAAGAGACCCAGTACTTC.

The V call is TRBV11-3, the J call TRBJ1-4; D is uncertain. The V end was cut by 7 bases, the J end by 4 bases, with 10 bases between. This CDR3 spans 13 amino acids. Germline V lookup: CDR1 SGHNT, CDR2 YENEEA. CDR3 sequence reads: CASTFTNNEKLFF. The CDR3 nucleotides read TGTGCCAGCACCTTTACAAATAATGAAAAACTGTTTTTT.

As DNA, the CDR3 is TGTGCCACCAGTGAGGCAGGGTGGGGTCAGCCCCAGCATTTT. Amino acids: CATSEAGWGQPQHF. The chain combines TRBV24-1 with TRBJ1-5, with D possibly TRBD1 on 5 matching bases. V gave up 4 bases and J gave up 6 bases, with 12 bases separating them. From germline, CDR1 is KGHDR and CDR2 SFDVKD. The CDR3 is 14 residues long.

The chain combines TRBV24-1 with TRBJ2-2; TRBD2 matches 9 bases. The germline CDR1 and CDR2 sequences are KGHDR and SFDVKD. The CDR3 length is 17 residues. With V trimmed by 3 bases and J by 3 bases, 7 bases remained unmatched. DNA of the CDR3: TGTGCCACCAGTGATCCAGCCGGGACTAGCCACACCGGGGAGCTGTTTTTT. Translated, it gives CATSDPAGTSHTGELFF.

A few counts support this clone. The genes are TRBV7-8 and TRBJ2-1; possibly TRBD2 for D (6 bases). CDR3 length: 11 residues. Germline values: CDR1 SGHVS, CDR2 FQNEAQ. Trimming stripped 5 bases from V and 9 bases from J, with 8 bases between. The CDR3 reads CASSAGGEQFF. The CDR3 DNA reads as TGTGCCAGCAGCGCCGGGGGTGAGCAGTTCTTC.

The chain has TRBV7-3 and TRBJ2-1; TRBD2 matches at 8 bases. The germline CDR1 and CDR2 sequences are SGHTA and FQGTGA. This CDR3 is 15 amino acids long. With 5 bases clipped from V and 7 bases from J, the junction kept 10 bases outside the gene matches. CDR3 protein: CASSPQAGETNEQFF. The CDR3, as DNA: TGTGCCAGCAGCCCTCAAGCGGGAGAGACGAATGAGCAGTTCTTC.

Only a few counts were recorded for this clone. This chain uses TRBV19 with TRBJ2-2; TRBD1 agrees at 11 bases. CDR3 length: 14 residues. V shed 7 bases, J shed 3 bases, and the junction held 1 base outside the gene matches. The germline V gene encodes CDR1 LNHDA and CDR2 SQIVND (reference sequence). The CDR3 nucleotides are TGTGCCAGTAAGGGACAGGGGGACACCGGGGAGCTGTTTTTT. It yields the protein CASKGQGDTGELFF. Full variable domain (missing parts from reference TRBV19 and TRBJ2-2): DGGITQSPKYLFRKEGQNVTLSCEQNLNHDAMYWYRQDPGQGLRLIYYSQIVNDFQKGDIAEGYSVSREKKESFPLTVTSAQKNPTAFYLCASKGQGDTGELFFGEGSRLTVL.

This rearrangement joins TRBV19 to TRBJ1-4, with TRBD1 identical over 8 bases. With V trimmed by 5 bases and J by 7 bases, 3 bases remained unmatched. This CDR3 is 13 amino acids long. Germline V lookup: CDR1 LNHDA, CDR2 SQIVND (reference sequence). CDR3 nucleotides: TGTGCCAGTAGTGTAGGACAGGGTGAAAAACTGTTTTTT. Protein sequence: CASSVGQGEKLFF.

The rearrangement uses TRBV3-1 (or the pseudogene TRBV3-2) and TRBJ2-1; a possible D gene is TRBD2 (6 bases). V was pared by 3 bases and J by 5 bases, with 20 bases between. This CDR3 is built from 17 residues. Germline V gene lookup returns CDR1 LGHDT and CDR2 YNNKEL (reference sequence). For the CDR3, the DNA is TGTGCCAGCAGCCATCGTTTAGGACTACGGGCTGACAATGAGCAGTTCTTC. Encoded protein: CASSHRLGLRADNEQFF.

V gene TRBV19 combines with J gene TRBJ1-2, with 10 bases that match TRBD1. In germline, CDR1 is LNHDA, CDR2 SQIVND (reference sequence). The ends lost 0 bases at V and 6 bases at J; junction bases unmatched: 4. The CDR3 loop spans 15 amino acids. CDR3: CASSIEGQGEDGYTF. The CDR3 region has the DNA TGTGCCAGTAGTATAGAAGGACAGGGGGAGGATGGCTACACCTTC.

The CDR3 DNA follows: TGTGCCAGCAGTTTAGCGCTGACAGTCGGCTACACCTTC. Its protein is CASSLALTVGYTF. The chain joins TRBV12-3 or TRBV12-4 to TRBJ1-2; tentative D call: TRBD1 (5 bases). This CDR3 has 13 residues. Trimming took off 0 bases at V and 8 bases at J, with 10 bases between the two ends.

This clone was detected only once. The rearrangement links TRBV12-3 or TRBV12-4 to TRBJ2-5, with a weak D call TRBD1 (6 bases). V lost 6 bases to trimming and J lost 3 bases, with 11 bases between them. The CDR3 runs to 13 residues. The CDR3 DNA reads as TGTGCCAGCAGCTTAAGGGGGAAAGAGACCCAGTACTTC. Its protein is CASSLRGKETQYF.

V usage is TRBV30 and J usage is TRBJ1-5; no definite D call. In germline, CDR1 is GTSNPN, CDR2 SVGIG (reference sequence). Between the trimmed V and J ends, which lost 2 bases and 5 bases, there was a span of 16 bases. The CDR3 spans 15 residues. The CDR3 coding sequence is TGTGCCTGGAGTTACCCAGGCAACGGGGATCAGCCCCAGCATTTT. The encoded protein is CAWSYPGNGDQPQHF. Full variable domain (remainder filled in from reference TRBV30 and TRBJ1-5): SQTIHQWPATLVQPVGSPLSLECTVEGTSNPNLYWYRQAAGRGLQLLFYSVGIGQISSEVPQNLSASRPQDRQFILSSKKLLLSDSGFYLCAWSYPGNGDQPQHFGDGTRLSIL.

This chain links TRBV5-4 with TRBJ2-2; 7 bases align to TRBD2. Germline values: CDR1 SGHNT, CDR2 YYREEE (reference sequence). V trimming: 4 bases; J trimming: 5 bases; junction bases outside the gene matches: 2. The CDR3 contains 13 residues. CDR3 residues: CASSGLGTGELFF. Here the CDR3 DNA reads TGTGCCAGCAGCGGACTAGGTACCGGGGAGCTGTTTTTT.

CDR3 in amino acids: CASRQDRNYEQYF. The CDR3 nucleotides read TGTGCCAGCAGGCAGGACAGGAACTACGAGCAGTACTTC. This rearrangement joins TRBV28 to TRBJ2-7; 7 bases align to TRBD1. V was pared by 6 bases and J by 3 bases, with 5 bases of the junction left unmatched. Per germline, CDR1 MDHEN and CDR2 SYDVKM. There are 13 residues in the CDR3.

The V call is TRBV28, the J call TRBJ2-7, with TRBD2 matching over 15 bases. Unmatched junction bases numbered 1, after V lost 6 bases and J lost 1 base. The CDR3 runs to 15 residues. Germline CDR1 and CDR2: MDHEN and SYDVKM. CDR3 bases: TGTGCCAGCAGAGGGACTAGCGGGGGGTCCTACGAGCAGTACTTC. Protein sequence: CASRGTSGGSYEQYF.

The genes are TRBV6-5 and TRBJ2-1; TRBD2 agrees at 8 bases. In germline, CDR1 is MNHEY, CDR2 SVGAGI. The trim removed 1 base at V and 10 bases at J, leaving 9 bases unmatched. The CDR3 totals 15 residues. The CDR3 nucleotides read TGTGCCAGCAGTTACTTTCAAGCGGGAGAGTACGAGCAGTTCTTC. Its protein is CASSYFQAGEYEQFF.

The CDR3 region is CASSQLTGGGSPLHF. CDR3 in DNA: TGTGCCAGCAGCCAACTCACAGGGGGCGGTTCACCCCTCCACTTT. The rearrangement links TRBV3-1 (or the pseudogene TRBV3-2) to TRBJ1-6; 9 bases align to TRBD1. The CDR3 length is 15 residues. Germline V lookup: CDR1 LGHDT, CDR2 YNNKEL (reference sequence). Trimming at V came to 2 bases and at J to 9 bases, leaving 5 bases not matched to a gene.

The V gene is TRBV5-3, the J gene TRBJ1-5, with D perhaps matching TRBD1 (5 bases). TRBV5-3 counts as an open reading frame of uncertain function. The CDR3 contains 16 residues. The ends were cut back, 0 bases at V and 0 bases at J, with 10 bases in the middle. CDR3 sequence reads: CARSLGGTYSNQPQHF. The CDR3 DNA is TGTGCCAGAAGCTTGGGAGGGACTTATAGCAATCAGCCCCAGCATTTT.